A selection of T cell receptor beta chains follows, all from one sample in a study of blood T cell repertoires in COVID-19. Profiled with immunoSEQ multiplex PCR; TCRdb holds only in-frame clones, not every one. Of about 200,000 clones listed, around 85% were seen once; the top ten hold around 20%. The sample was PBMCs or T cells enriched from blood (not recorded which). These receptors came from a man aged 35 to 55 who had recovered from COVID-19. CDR3s include the opening cysteine and the closing phenylalanine or tryptophan. A D gene is named only where the DNA matches it firmly.

V gene	D gene	CDR3 protein
TRBV21-1	-	CASPPGPDDLAVDTQYF
TRBV3-1/TRBV3-2	-	CASSQGVRGYEQYF
TRBV28	TRBD1	CASSSRDRVEAFF
TRBV6-2/TRBV6-3	TRBD2	CASSYVSGRANEQYF
TRBV5-4	TRBD2	CASSLGAGASYEQYF
TRBV9	TRBD1	CASSTATGKGETQYF
TRBV6-2/TRBV6-3	TRBD1	CASSDRVQFF
TRBV3-1/TRBV3-2	TRBD2	CASGTSLGYEQYF
TRBV19	-	CASIPSGGDYGYTF
TRBV10-3	-	CAISESGSPPEQYF
TRBV30	TRBD1	CAWSRQGLTEAFF
TRBV5-4	TRBD1	CASTTGGKNYGYTF
TRBV30	-	CAWSIYNANTEAFF
TRBV28	TRBD1	CASSSPGQGNYEQYF
TRBV13	-	CASSLGRRPEAFF
TRBV6-5	TRBD2	CASSYRALAGTDTQYF
TRBV5-1	TRBD1	CASSLGQAQTYEQYF
TRBV6-6	-	CASSYQTREQYF
TRBV9	-	CASSGEGNTEAFF
TRBV28	-	CASSPPSGNTIYF
TRBV6-1	TRBD2	CASSENWGGGSDNEQFF
TRBV6-5	-	CASSTGNTEAFF
TRBV6-1	TRBD2	CASSVSESPSGWFSYEQYF
TRBV12-3/TRBV12-4	-	CASSLQGHIQYF
TRBV13	TRBD1	CASSGRGRDGYTF
TRBV6-5	-	CASSYSGFTGELFF
TRBV7-9	-	CASSLGWTKYAYEQYF